This T cell receptor beta chain was profiled in a study of memory CD4+ T cells and cytomegalovirus serostatus. The wider study: Donors were healthy Belgian adults, several CMV seropositive and around 24 seronegative.

Broader study findings: CD4+ memory repertoires contained 67 of 164 reported CMV TCRbeta sequences. Suggested: most of the CMV-linked TCR signature lies in CD4+ memory cells.

This CDR3 comprises 13 residues. V was pared by 5 bases and J by 4 bases, with 9 bases between. CDR1 and CDR2 from the germline V gene are SGHDN and FVKESK. As regards this clone: Its antigen is still unknown.

Single viable CD3+CD4+CD8-CD45RO+ cells were sorted as the memory CD4+ T cells. Positive selection with CD4 microbeads enriched total CD4+ T cells. The data were produced by immunoSEQ multiplex PCR, yet TCRdb's version contains in-frame clones alone and is incomplete. The table shows some 52,000 clones, with roughly four fifths occurring only once. Sequencing input: memory CD4+ T cells from blood. J is TRBJ1-3 and V is TRBV14, with D hard to call. This sequence originates from an adult in good health and CMV-seronegative. CDR3 in amino acids: CASSIQRGNTIYF. The CDR3 DNA reads as TGTGCCAGCAGCATACAACGGGGAAACACCATATATTTT.